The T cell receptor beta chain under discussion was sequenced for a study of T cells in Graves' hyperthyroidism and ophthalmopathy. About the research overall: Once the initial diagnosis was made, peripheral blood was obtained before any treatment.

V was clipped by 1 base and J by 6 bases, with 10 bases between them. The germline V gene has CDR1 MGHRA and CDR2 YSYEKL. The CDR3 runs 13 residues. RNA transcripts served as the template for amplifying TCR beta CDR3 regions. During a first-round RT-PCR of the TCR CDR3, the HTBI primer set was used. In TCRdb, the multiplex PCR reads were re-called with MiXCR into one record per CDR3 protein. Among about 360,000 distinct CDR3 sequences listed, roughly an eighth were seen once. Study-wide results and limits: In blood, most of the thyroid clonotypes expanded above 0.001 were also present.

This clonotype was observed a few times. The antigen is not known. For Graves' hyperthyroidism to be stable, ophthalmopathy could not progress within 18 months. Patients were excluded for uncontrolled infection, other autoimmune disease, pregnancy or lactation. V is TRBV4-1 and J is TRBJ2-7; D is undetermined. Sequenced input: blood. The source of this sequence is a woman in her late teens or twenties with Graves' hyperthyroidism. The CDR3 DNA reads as TGCGCCAGCAGCCAAGTAGGGCTGGGCGAGCAGTACTTC. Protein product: CASSQVGLGEQYF.